The TCR beta chain described here comes from a study of T cells in Graves' hyperthyroidism and ophthalmopathy. Researchers amplified the TCR beta CDR3 regions from RNA transcripts. A first-round RT-PCR of the TCR CDR3 used the HTBI primer set. TCRdb processed the multiplex PCR reads anew with MiXCR; each CDR3 protein has one entry. Here the sample spans about 760,000 distinct CDR3 sequences, 30% to 40% being singletons. V was clipped by 1 base and J by 4 bases, with 14 bases between them. The CDR3 is 15 amino acids. Germline V gene data show CDR1 as DFQATT and CDR2 as SNEGSKA (reference sequence). Sequences were obtained from blood. This chain uses TRBV20-1 with TRBJ1-5; D gene unclear. This receptor was obtained from a woman between 40 and 55 years old with Graves' hyperthyroidism. CDR3 in DNA: TGCAGTGCTAGAGTTGGAAGGGAGTTAAATCAGCCCCAGCATTTT. The encoded protein is CSARVGRELNQPQHF.